This paragraph covers one TCR beta chain sequence. This clonotype was observed many times. No cognate antigen has been identified for it. Base quality data are lacking; no much larger clone is found one base away. The data were obtained in a study of neurological immune-mediated disorders (dated by TCRdb to between 2018 and 2021). The study in broad terms: Using UMI-based sequencing, the study compared peripheral blood TCR-beta repertoires from patients with HTLV-I-associated myelopathy (HAM/TSP), patients with multiple sclerosis, and healthy controls. The 106 TCR-beta libraries covered PBMC samples along with longitudinal samples, technical triplicates, and paired sorted CD4+ and CD8+ T-cell subsets. The cohort included about 70 subjects: about 15 with HAM/TSP, roughly 35 with multiple sclerosis, and approximately 20 healthy controls. The research as a whole found: Expanded clones from different subjects shared no identical CDR3 amino acid sequences, which suggests that TCR-beta repertoires were private in all groups. TCR clonal expansion was highest in HAM/TSP patients and lowest in MS patients, with MS patients falling below even healthy controls.

Unsorted PBMC libraries were generated from 2 million PBMCs stored in RNAlater at -80 °C until RNA extraction. Peripheral blood underwent Ficoll-Hypaque density gradient centrifugation to isolate PBMCs, which were then cryopreserved in liquid nitrogen. The germline V end is reduced by 8 bases and the J end by 3 bases; junction bases left unmatched: 6. CDR3 length: 15 amino acids, cysteine to phenylalanine. The kept DNA is CDR3 alone, 45 bases in frame from the first base. CDR1 and CDR2, per the germline V gene, are MDHEN and SYDVKM. cDNA synthesis used template-switch 5'RACE with a primer carrying a 10-nucleotide random unique molecular identifier tagging each TCR transcript. Over 180 million TCR-beta sequences, covering 15-18 subjects, were produced in each sequencing run. The RNeasy kit was used for extraction of total RNA. The KAPA Real-time Library Amplification kit was used to amplify TCR-beta VDJ regions with primers targeting the TCR constant region and the 5'RACE anchor. Sample indexes and Illumina adaptors were added in a first PCR, after which library yield was increased in a second PCR. After purification with Ampure beads, the TCR product of roughly 650 bp was size-selected on a 2% E-gel SizeSelection system. Before pooling, library quality was checked on a Bioanalyzer, concentration was measured with Qubit, and libraries were quantified with the Kapa Library Quantification kit. Libraries were sequenced paired-end 2 x 150 bp on an Illumina HiSeq 2500. To increase sequence diversity, about 23-30% phiX was spiked into each library pool. On the authors' methods: Quality-filtered reads were processed with the UMI-based MiGEC pipeline, and over 90% of raw TCR sequences were removed by the MiGEC pipeline during error correction. VDJ genes were aligned to IMGT germline references, and each clonotype was defined by a unique CDR3 amino acid sequence together with V-J genes. Clonal expansion, Shannon diversity, and CDR3 relatedness (CalcPairwiseDistances, ClusterSamples) were evaluated with VDJtools, and phylogenetic trees were built with CLCbio workbench. Expanded clones were defined as having at least 8 unique UMIs, based on coefficient-of-variation modelling across technical triplicates. TCRdb reworked the public reads: Q25 trimming with fastp, MiXCR clone assembly, productive beta chains retained. Each CDR3 protein appears once, grouped with its most common genes and DNA. What appears here as the V and J calls and clone size reflects TCRdb's work, not the paper's. Within this sample are 55,000 to 65,000 distinct CDR3 sequences, with 12% of them counted one time only. The top ten clonotypes cover over 8.5% of the sample.

The TCR comes from an older woman with HTLV-1-associated myelopathy (HAM/TSP). The V gene is TRBV28 and the J gene is TRBJ2-1; 11 central bases correspond to TRBD1. Sequencing input: PBMCs. The CDR3 region has the sequence CASETGTGGYNEQFF. The nucleotides read TGTGCCAGCGAGACCGGGACAGGGGGCTACAATGAGCAGTTCTTC.